The 32 T cell receptor beta chains in this list originate from one sample, sequenced in a study of shared clonotypes between healthy human individuals. The data were produced by immunoSEQ multiplex PCR, yet TCRdb's version contains in-frame clones alone and is incomplete. This sample has about 680,000 clones, with more than 70% found just once. Material: memory CD4+ T cells sorted from blood. Subset meaning: CD45RA-negative fraction. The receptors derive from a woman under 40 in good health.

This clone turned up a few times. Distinct nucleotide sequences in the sample also encode this CDR3. The V and J genes are TRBV7-9 and TRBJ1-4; no firm D call. The CDR3 covers 14 residues. Deletions cut 5 bases from V and 3 bases from J, with 10 bases between. The germline CDR1 and CDR2 sequences are SEHNR and FQNEAQ (reference sequence). In DNA, the CDR3 is TGTGCCAGCAGCCCTGGGAAGGCTAATGAAAAACTGTTTTTT. It translates to CASSPGKANEKLFF.

The V gene is TRBV7-7, the J gene TRBJ2-7; D is ambiguous. This CDR3 is built from 13 residues. CDR1 and CDR2 from the germline V gene are SSHAT and FNYEAQ (reference sequence). Trimming cost V 3 bases and J 1 base, with 7 bases left between them. CDR3 nucleotide sequence: TGTGCCAGCAGCTTTTCCCATTCCTACGAGCAGTACTTC. Residues: CASSFSHSYEQYF. The variable domain in full, completed from reference TRBV7-7 and TRBJ2-7, reads GAGVSQSPRYKVTKRGQDVTLRCDPISSHATLYWYQQALGQGPEFLTYFNYEAQPDKSGLPSDRFSAERPEGSISTLTIQRTEQRDSAMYRCASSFSHSYEQYFGPGTRLTVT.

This chain joins TRBV25-1 and TRBJ2-1; no clear D gene. Per the germline V gene, CDR1 is MGHDK and CDR2 is SYGVNS. The ends were cut back, 1 base at V and 0 bases at J, with 16 bases in the middle. The CDR3 totals 18 residues. The CDR3 loop reads CASSEFMLGISSYNEQFF. CDR3 DNA sequence: TGTGCCAGCAGTGAATTCATGCTGGGAATTAGCTCCTACAATGAGCAGTTCTTC.

The V call is TRBV28, the J call TRBJ1-4; 7 bases line up with TRBD1. The germline CDR1 and CDR2 sequences are MDHEN and SYDVKM. J was trimmed by 0 bases and V by 5 bases; bases with no gene match: 9. The CDR3 has 17 amino acids. CDR3 sequence (DNA): TGTGCCAGCAGTCGACAACAGGGGTCGGCAACTAATGAAAAACTGTTTTTT. As protein: CASSRQQGSATNEKLFF.

The rearrangement uses TRBV28 and TRBJ1-2; 8 bases are a match to TRBD1. This CDR3 is built from 18 residues. Germline V gene data show CDR1 as MDHEN and CDR2 as SYDVKM. V gave up 2 bases and J gave up 8 bases; unmatched junction bases: 19. The CDR3 spells CASSLGTGVITHRGGYTF. CDR3 nucleotide sequence: TGTGCCAGCAGTTTAGGGACAGGTGTTATTACCCACAGGGGAGGCTACACCTTC.

The genes are TRBV15 and TRBJ1-5; D is unresolved. V was trimmed by 3 bases and J by 0 bases, leaving 9 bases between them. The CDR3 runs to 15 residues. In germline, CDR1 is LNHNV, CDR2 YYDKDF (reference sequence). The CDR3 sequence: CATSSLRDSNQPQHF. DNA for the CDR3: TGTGCCACCAGCAGCTTACGGGATAGCAATCAGCCCCAGCATTTT.

The gene calls are TRBV4-2 and TRBJ2-5; D gene uncertain. The CDR3 contains 14 residues. Germline values: CDR1 LGHNA, CDR2 YNFKEQ. V lost 0 bases, J lost 2 bases, and 7 bases lay in between. The CDR3 bases are TGTGCCAGCAGCCAAGATCTACAGCAAGAGACCCAGTACTTC. It encodes CASSQDLQQETQYF.

About this clone: A much more abundant neighbour one base away suggests this may be a read error. This chain connects TRBV6-5 to TRBJ1-2; D uncertain. CDR1 is MNHEY and CDR2 is SVGAGI in the germline V gene. Between the trimmed V and J ends, which lost 6 bases and 0 bases, there was a span of 11 bases. CDR3 length: 14 amino acids. The CDR3 protein is CASSPAGANYGYTF. The CDR3 nucleotides are TGTGCCAGCAGCCCTGCCGGAGCTAACTATGGCTACACCTTC.

This clone occurred a few times. The V gene is TRBV5-1, the J gene TRBJ1-1; D remains ambiguous. Germline CDR1 SGHRS, CDR2 YFSETQ. CDR3 length equals 14 residues. The V gene lost 0 bases and the J gene lost 2 bases, with 8 bases spanning the gap. CDR3 sequence (DNA): TGCGCCAGCAGCTTGGGACTTCCAAACACTGAAGCTTTCTTT. This codes for CASSLGLPNTEAFF.

This clone was seen a handful of times. J is TRBJ2-3 and V is TRBV29-1, with no clear D. Trimming took 4 bases from V and 5 from J, leaving 4 bases between them. Per germline, CDR1 SQVTM and CDR2 ANQGSEA. This CDR3 has 10 residues. The CDR3, as DNA: TGCAGCGTTGCGGTAGATACGCAGTATTTT. Translating it yields CSVAVDTQYF.

The genes are TRBV2 and TRBJ2-7; no clear D. The V gene lost 4 bases and the J gene lost 2 bases, with 15 bases spanning the gap. Germline V gives CDR1 SNHLY, CDR2 FYNNEI. The CDR3 spans 15 residues. This CDR3 reads CASSVEARTTYEQYF. DNA of the CDR3: TGTGCCAGCAGTGTAGAGGCTAGAACTACCTACGAGCAGTACTTC.

This clone was seen only once. This chain joins TRBV7-7 and TRBJ2-3, with 14 bases that match TRBD2. V lost 6 bases to trimming and J lost 9 bases; unmatched junction nucleotides: 11. The CDR3 is 16 residues long. Germline CDR1 is SSHAT and CDR2 is FNYEAQ (reference sequence). CDR3 coding DNA: TGTGCCAGCAGTCCAGGACTAGCGGGAGGAGTAAGGACGCAGTATTTT. Its translation is CASSPGLAGGVRTQYF.

The V gene is TRBV9, the J gene TRBJ2-6; D is unclear. V was cut by 0 bases and J by 3 bases, with 7 bases left in between. Germline values: CDR1 SGDLS, CDR2 YYNGEE. The CDR3 has 15 residues. This chain's CDR3 is CASSVDGNGANVLTF. CDR3 bases: TGTGCCAGCAGCGTAGATGGTAATGGGGCCAACGTCCTGACTTTC.

CDR3 sequence: CASSQRQGGGNNEQFF. In DNA, the CDR3 is TGTGCCAGCAGCCAACGACAGGGGGGAGGGAACAATGAGCAGTTCTTC. V usage is TRBV4-2 and J usage is TRBJ2-1, with 9 bases that match TRBD1. This CDR3 has 16 residues. Germline V gene lookup returns CDR1 LGHNA and CDR2 YNFKEQ. The V and J ends lost 2 bases and 5 bases, in that order; junction bases with no gene match: 7.

This clone was recorded once. DNA for the CDR3: TGCGCCAGCAGCCAAGTAACTGCTAACTATGGCTACACCTTC. Its protein product is CASSQVTANYGYTF. This sequence joins TRBV4-1 and TRBJ1-2, with no clear D. The V end was cut by 1 base, the J end by 0 bases, with 6 bases between. This CDR3 is built from 14 residues. Germline CDR1 reads MGHRA; CDR2 reads YSYEKL.

The chain links TRBV2 to TRBJ1-1; 7 positions match TRBD1. Per germline, CDR1 SNHLY and CDR2 FYNNEI. Trimming removed 7 bases from V and 2 bases from J; junction bases left unmatched: 7. The CDR3 consists of 14 residues. In nucleotides, the CDR3 is TGTGCCAGCATCCGACAGGGTCCAAACACTGAAGCTTTCTTT. Translation gives CASIRQGPNTEAFF.

The chain links TRBV4-1 to TRBJ1-5; TRBD1 might be the D (6 bases). CDR1 and CDR2 (germline): MGHRA, YSYEKL. V lost 0 bases, J lost 1 base, and 13 bases lay in between. The CDR3 loop spans 17 amino acids. The CDR3 is CASSQDTGTSSNQPQHF. The CDR3 bases are TGCGCCAGCAGCCAAGACACAGGGACTTCGAGCAATCAGCCCCAGCATTTT.

The V call is TRBV30, the J call TRBJ2-6; no clear D gene. Trimming shortened V by 0 bases and J by 0 bases, and 12 bases separated the two germline ends. Germline-derived CDR1 and CDR2 are GTSNPN and SVGIG (reference sequence). The CDR3 is 17 amino acids. The CDR3 DNA reads TGTGCCTGGAGTGTACAAGGCATTAGCTCTGGGGCCAACGTCCTGACTTTC. This codes for CAWSVQGISSGANVLTF.

The chain links TRBV4-1 to TRBJ2-7; TRBD2 matches at 13 bases. From germline, CDR1 is MGHRA and CDR2 YSYEKL. V shed 4 bases and J 3 bases; nucleotides not matched to a gene: 6. The CDR3 totals 16 residues. CDR3 loop: CASSRPGLAGFYEQYF. DNA for the CDR3: TGCGCCAGCAGCCGACCGGGACTAGCGGGATTCTACGAGCAGTACTTC.

This clone was recorded a few times. This chain connects TRBV19 to TRBJ1-5; no firm D call. With 1 base removed from V and 0 bases from J, the gap between germline ends came to 10 bases. Per the germline V gene, CDR1 is LNHDA and CDR2 is SQIVND (reference sequence). The CDR3 is made up of 16 amino acids. In DNA, the CDR3 is TGTGCCAGTAGTATAGTAGGCGGATATAGCAATCAGCCCCAGCATTTT. Its protein product is CASSIVGGYSNQPQHF.

The chain carries TRBV28 and TRBJ2-5; TRBD2 aligns across 8 bases. Gene TRBJ2-7 matches the end of the DNA better, so the J call may be wrong. Germline CDR1 and CDR2: MDHEN and SYDVKM. The CDR3 sequence is 14 residues long. CDR3 protein: CASSDAGGSYEQYF. The CDR3 DNA follows: TGTGCCAGCAGCGACGCGGGAGGATCGTACGAGCAGTACTTC.

This clone turned up a few times. The chain couples TRBV12-5 to TRBJ2-5; TRBD1 agrees at 12 bases. CDR1 is LGHNT, CDR2 FRNRAP, per germline. V trimming: 1 base; J trimming: 5 bases; junction bases outside the gene matches: 5. The CDR3 contains 16 residues. The CDR3 reads CASGLGGQGARETQYF. The CDR3 coding sequence is TGTGCTAGTGGTTTGGGGGGACAGGGGGCTAGGGAGACCCAGTACTTC.

V is TRBV5-1 and J is TRBJ2-1, with TRBD2 identical over 14 bases. V lost 0 bases and J lost 15; bases outside the gene matches: 5. Germline V lookup: CDR1 SGHRS, CDR2 YFSETQ. The CDR3 contains 14 residues. The CDR3 loop is CASSLDGTSGSGFF. In DNA form, the CDR3 reads TGCGCCAGCAGCTTGGACGGGACTAGCGGGAGCGGGTTCTTC.

The chain has TRBV25-1 and TRBJ2-1; 11 nucleotides agree with TRBD2. The V gene's germline CDR1 is MGHDK and CDR2 SYGVNS. J was trimmed by 10 bases and V by 3 bases; bases with no gene match: 11. CDR3 length equals 16 residues. In DNA form, the CDR3 reads TGTGCCAGCAGTGACGCCGGGACTAGCGGCCTTGGGGAGCAGTTCTTC. Amino acids: CASSDAGTSGLGEQFF. Together with reference TRBV25-1 and TRBJ2-1, the CDR3 gives the full variable domain: EADIYQTPRYLVIGTGKKITLECSQTMGHDKMYWYQQDPGMELHLIHYSYGVNSTEKGDLSSESTVSRIRTEHFPLTLESARPSHTSQYLCASSDAGTSGLGEQFFGPGTRLTVL.

The J gene is TRBJ2-5, the V gene TRBV4-1, with D possibly TRBD1 on 5 matching bases. The J call may be faulty, since TRBJ2-7 better matches the DNA end. The germline V gene has CDR1 MGHRA and CDR2 YSYEKL. The CDR3 is 15 residues long. CDR3 bases: TGCGCCAGCAGCCAAGCCCAGGGTACTATCTACGAGCAGTACTTC. It codes for CASSQAQGTIYEQYF.

The chain recombines TRBV11-1 with TRBJ2-6, with 8 bases lining up with TRBD1. With V trimmed by 1 base and J by 0 bases, 8 bases remained unmatched. Germline CDR1 and CDR2: SGHAT and FQDESV (reference sequence). The CDR3 extends over 19 amino acids. CDR3 protein: CASSLVRGQVSSGANVLTF. The CDR3 bases are TGTGCCAGCAGCTTAGTAAGGGGACAGGTGTCCTCTGGGGCCAACGTCCTGACTTTC.

This rearrangement joins TRBV11-2 to TRBJ2-7; 8 bases are a match to TRBD2. The CDR3 is made up of 17 amino acids. V lost 1 base to trimming and J lost 5 bases; unmatched junction nucleotides: 13. From germline, CDR1 is SGHAT and CDR2 FQNNGV. The CDR3 bases are TGTGCCAGCAGCTTAGGAGGTCTAGGCGGGAGGACTCACGAGCAGTACTTC. Its protein is CASSLGGLGGRTHEQYF.

The CDR3: CASREGLGADTQYF. CDR3 sequence (DNA): TGCGCCAGCAGGGAGGGACTGGGTGCAGATACGCAGTATTTT. This chain connects TRBV5-1 to TRBJ2-3; possible D gene TRBD2, 6 bases. Germline assignment: CDR1 SGHRS and CDR2 YFSETQ. CDR3 size: 14 residues. The V end was cut by 5 bases, the J end by 4 bases, with 14 bases between.

This clone appeared a few times. V usage is TRBV30 and J usage is TRBJ1-5; 8 nucleotides align to TRBD1. CDR1 is GTSNPN, CDR2 SVGIG, per germline (reference sequence). The V gene end was trimmed by 5 bases and the J gene end by 0 bases; junction bases not matched to a gene: 6. CDR3 size: 15 residues. For the CDR3, the DNA is TGTGCCTGGGGGACAGGCGGTTATAGCAATCAGCCCCAGCATTTT. Protein product: CAWGTGGYSNQPQHF.

The CDR3 coding sequence is TGTGCCAGTACTAGAGCTGGGGCCAACGTCCTGACTTTC. Residues: CASTRAGANVLTF. The V gene is TRBV27, the J gene TRBJ2-6; perhaps TRBD2 as D (5 bases). CDR3 length: 13 residues. V lost 9 bases, J lost 2 bases, and 8 bases lay in between. Germline values: CDR1 MNHEY, CDR2 SMNVEV (reference sequence).

J is TRBJ2-7 and V is TRBV27; 8 bases line up with TRBD1. The V gene's germline CDR1 is MNHEY and CDR2 SMNVEV (reference sequence). The CDR3 loop spans 16 amino acids. After removal of 6 bases from V and 3 bases from J, the junction contained 13 bases not matched to a gene. CDR3 nucleotide sequence: TGTGCCAGCAGAGCCGATTTCCGGGACAGGAACTACGAGCAGTACTTC. It encodes CASRADFRDRNYEQYF.

The chain is built from TRBV5-8 and TRBJ2-1, with 11 positions matching TRBD2. There are 17 residues in the CDR3. V gave up 0 bases and J gave up 5 bases; unmatched junction bases: 7. CDR1 is SGHTS and CDR2 is YDEGEE in the germline V gene. In nucleotides, the CDR3 is TGTGCCAGCAGCTTGGGTCGGCTAGCGGGAGGCGACAATGAGCAGTTCTTC. Translating gives CASSLGRLAGGDNEQFF.